A single sample is the source of the 28 T cell receptor beta chains below, sequenced in a study of CD8 T cell repertoires and HIV-1 epitope variants. TCRdb keeps only in-frame clones here, not all; method: immunoSEQ multiplex PCR. The sample lists thousands of clones; around two thirds were seen once. No antigen has been identified for these receptors. Sequencing was done on a sample of cultured CD8+ T cells derived from PBMCs. These receptors were obtained from a male donor with HIV.

The CDR3 reads CASSFRQGAKNEQFF. The CDR3 bases are TGTGCCAGCAGCTTTCGACAGGGGGCTAAAAATGAGCAGTTCTTC. The gene calls are TRBV5-4 and TRBJ2-1, with 10 nucleotides matching TRBD1. Germline lookup yields CDR1 SGHNT and CDR2 YYREEE (reference sequence). There are 15 residues in the CDR3. After removal of 2 bases from V and 7 bases from J, the junction contained 6 bases not matched to a gene.

This chain connects TRBV27 to TRBJ2-2, with TRBD2 as a possible D gene (6 bases). V was shortened by 4 bases and J by 4 bases, with 19 bases between the two germline ends. CDR1 and CDR2 from the germline V gene are MNHEY and SMNVEV (reference sequence). The CDR3 extends over 17 amino acids. CDR3 coding DNA: TGTGCCAGCAGTTCTTACCTCATCGGGGGTAGCACCGGGGAGCTGTTTTTT. Amino acids: CASSSYLIGGSTGELFF.

This chain joins TRBV7-2 and TRBJ1-4, with TRBD1 matching 8 bases. The CDR3 is 15 residues long. Looked up from germline, CDR1 is SGHTA and CDR2 is FQGNSA. The J segment lost 5 bases and the V segment lost 1 base, leaving 3 bases of the junction unmatched. CDR3: CASSLGGQVNEKLFF. CDR3 in DNA: TGTGCCAGCAGCTTAGGGGGACAGGTCAATGAAAAACTGTTTTTT.

The V call is TRBV7-3, the J call TRBJ2-5, with a tentative D call TRBD1 (6 bases). V was cut by 4 bases and J by 4 bases, with 16 bases left in between. CDR1 is SGHTA, CDR2 FQGTGA, per germline. The CDR3 spans 15 residues. In DNA form, the CDR3 reads TGTGCCAGCAGCTCTCAGGGGAGTGTGGGAGAGACCCAGTACTTC. Amino acids: CASSSQGSVGETQYF.

V gene TRBV13 combines with J gene TRBJ2-6; no firm D call. The CDR3 spans 15 residues. V lost 1 base and J 0 bases, leaving 4 bases between the germline ends. Looked up from germline, CDR1 is PRHDT and CDR2 is FYEKMQ (reference sequence). CDR3 amino acids: CASSLAASGANVLTF. DNA for the CDR3: TGTGCCAGCAGCTTAGCCGCCTCTGGGGCCAACGTCCTGACTTTC.

The rearrangement links TRBV28 to TRBJ1-1, with D maybe TRBD1 (5 bases). From germline, CDR1 is MDHEN and CDR2 SYDVKM. The CDR3 contains 13 residues. V shed 4 bases and J shed 5 bases, with 11 bases lying between them. The CDR3 nucleotides are TGTGCCAGCAGTTCCGTCGGGGGGACTGAAGCTTTCTTT. Translated, it gives CASSSVGGTEAFF.

This clone is medium-sized by share. CDR3 loop: CASSEATRVTGTANVLTF. The CDR3 DNA follows: TGTGCCAGCAGTGAAGCGACGAGGGTGACAGGCACTGCCAACGTCCTGACTTTC. The chain links TRBV6-1 to TRBJ2-6; a weak D match, TRBD1 (6 bases). Between the trimmed V and J ends, which lost 0 bases and 7 bases, there was a span of 19 bases. Germline V gene lookup returns CDR1 MNHNS and CDR2 SASEGT. CDR3 length: 18 amino acids.

This rearrangement joins TRBV9 to TRBJ1-4; 7 bases agree with TRBD1. The CDR3 runs 15 residues. With 1 base clipped from V and 3 bases from J, the junction kept 3 bases outside the gene matches. The germline V gene encodes CDR1 SGDLS and CDR2 YYNGEE. For the CDR3, the DNA is TGTGCCAGCAGCGTAACAGGGGCGGCTAATGAAAAACTGTTTTTT. Translated: CASSVTGAANEKLFF.

The chain is built from TRBV6-4 and TRBJ1-2; tentatively, D is TRBD1 (5 bases). This CDR3 is built from 14 residues. CDR1 is MRHNA, CDR2 SNTAGT, per germline. The V gene lost 3 bases and the J gene lost 7 bases, with 15 bases spanning the gap. CDR3 in amino acids: CASSEQSTGLGYTF. The CDR3 DNA reads TGTGCCAGCAGTGAACAAAGTACAGGTCTTGGCTACACCTTC.

By sample fraction, this clone is medium-sized. The gene calls are TRBV5-6 and TRBJ2-7; D is possibly TRBD1 (6 bases). The germline gives CDR1 SGHDT, CDR2 YYEEEE. With 4 bases removed from V and 4 bases from J, the gap between germline ends came to 12 bases. CDR3 length equals 13 residues. CDR3 in DNA: TGTGCCAGCAGCAGCGACAGGAGTTACGAGCAGTACTTC. Amino acids: CASSSDRSYEQYF.

The chain links TRBV5-1 to TRBJ1-2, with a tentative D call TRBD1 (6 bases). Trimming cost V 0 bases and J 8 bases, with 14 bases left between them. Germline CDR1 is SGHRS and CDR2 is YFSETQ. The CDR3 length is 14 residues. The chain's CDR3 is CASSLATGSGGYTF. DNA of the CDR3: TGCGCCAGCAGCTTGGCCACAGGGTCAGGGGGCTACACCTTC. Complete variable domain (other parts from reference TRBV5-1 and TRBJ1-2): KAGVTQTPRYLIKTRGQQVTLSCSPISGHRSVSWYQQTPGQGLQFLFEYFSETQRNKGNFPGRFSGRQFSNSRSEMNVSTLELGDSALYLCASSLATGSGGYTFGSGTRLTVV.

This clone has only a few counts. The chain recombines TRBV30 with TRBJ1-4; D is perhaps TRBD1 (5 bases). Germline loops: CDR1 GTSNPN, CDR2 SVGIG (reference sequence). Trimming took 0 bases from V and 8 from J, leaving 13 bases between them. This CDR3 spans 14 amino acids. CDR3 sequence reads: CAWSVGQGWEKLFF. The CDR3 DNA sequence: TGTGCCTGGAGTGTCGGGCAGGGTTGGGAAAAACTGTTTTTT.

This clone showed up just once. The chain recombines TRBV28 with TRBJ2-4, with D tentatively TRBD2 (7 bases). Per the germline V gene, CDR1 is MDHEN and CDR2 is SYDVKM. The CDR3 runs 16 residues. Trimming shortened V by 0 bases and J by 1 base, and 10 bases separated the two germline ends. CDR3 nucleotide sequence: TGTGCCAGCAGTTTATGGGCGGGGGCGGCCAAAAACATTCAGTACTTC. Translation: CASSLWAGAAKNIQYF.

The V gene is TRBV7-3, the J gene TRBJ1-1, with a tentative D call TRBD1 (6 bases). This CDR3 contains 15 residues. The ends were cut back, 5 bases at V and 1 base at J, with 14 bases in the middle. From germline, CDR1 is SGHTA and CDR2 FQGTGA. CDR3 DNA sequence: TGTGCCAGCAGCCCAACAGGGACCAGGAACACTGAAGCTTTCTTT. Translating gives CASSPTGTRNTEAFF.

The chain couples TRBV2 to TRBJ2-4; a weak D match, TRBD2 (6 bases). The CDR3 runs 15 residues. The V and J ends lost 6 bases and 3 bases respectively, with 15 bases between them. Germline CDR1 is SNHLY and CDR2 is FYNNEI. The CDR3 spells CASRRDLSDKNIQYF. As DNA, the CDR3 is TGTGCCAGCAGGCGGGATTTGAGCGACAAAAACATTCAGTACTTC.

The chain recombines TRBV6-5 with TRBJ2-5; TRBD1 might be the D (5 bases). The CDR3 has 13 residues. V was shortened by 4 bases and J by 1 base, with 7 bases between the two germline ends. In germline, CDR1 is MNHEY, CDR2 SVGAGI. CDR3 residues: CASSWTFQETQYF. The DNA for the CDR3 is TGTGCCAGCAGTTGGACATTCCAAGAGACCCAGTACTTC.

The V gene is TRBV7-6, the J gene TRBJ2-7; maybe TRBD1 (6 bases). Per germline, CDR1 SGHVS and CDR2 FNYEAQ. CDR3 length: 17 residues. Trimming left V 2 bases short and J 5 bases short, with 22 bases between. CDR3 in amino acids: CASSLTPPDRPPHEQYF. The CDR3 DNA follows: TGTGCCAGCAGCTTAACCCCCCCCGACAGGCCGCCCCACGAGCAGTACTTC.

CDR3 sequence (DNA): TGTGCCAGCAGTTTATCCGCTGACGCCTACAATGAGCAGTTCTTC. It is translated as CASSLSADAYNEQFF. This rearrangement joins TRBV28 to TRBJ2-1; D not certain. Trimming took 1 base from V and 2 from J, leaving 9 bases between them. The length of the CDR3 is 15 residues. Germline loops: CDR1 MDHEN, CDR2 SYDVKM.

The rearrangement uses TRBV11-2 and TRBJ1-3; no definite D call. Germline V CDR1 and CDR2: SGHAT, FQNNGV. Trimming left V 3 bases short and J 3 bases short, with 18 bases between. The CDR3 is made up of 17 amino acids. CDR3: CASSFPRAGVGGNTIYF. CDR3 DNA sequence: TGTGCCAGCAGCTTTCCCCGTGCGGGAGTTGGTGGAAACACCATATATTTT.

Concerning this clone itself: No conserved phenylalanine or tryptophan is present at the end of the CDR3, so a read error is the likely explanation. The DNA is left out, because the CDR3 cannot be placed on it with certainty; the CDR3 is given as TCRdb lists it. The chain uses TRBV2 and TRBJ1-2. The CDR3 totals 11 residues, both ends included. In germline, CDR1 is SNHLY, CDR2 FYNNEI. The CDR3 is CASSEVANYGL.

The chain recombines TRBV7-9 with TRBJ2-5; D is unclear. CDR1 is SEHNR, CDR2 FQNEAQ, per germline (reference sequence). Trimming took 2 bases from V and 5 from J, leaving 6 bases between them. The CDR3 sequence is 12 residues long. The CDR3, as DNA: TGTGCCAGCAGCTTAAACCTGGAGACCCAGTACTTC. It codes for CASSLNLETQYF.

This clone was found once. This chain joins TRBV27 and TRBJ1-5; the D gene is possibly TRBD1 (6 bases). Trimming left V 5 bases short and J 6 bases short, with 23 bases between. Germline CDR1 and CDR2: MNHEY and SMNVEV (reference sequence). The CDR3 totals 17 residues. The CDR3 loop reads CASSPTLGTGLGQPQHF. For the CDR3, the DNA is TGTGCCAGCAGTCCGACCCTAGGCACAGGGCTGGGTCAGCCCCAGCATTTT.

The chain carries TRBV28 and TRBJ2-2, with TRBD1 matching 7 bases. The CDR3 extends over 15 amino acids. The germline V gene has CDR1 MDHEN and CDR2 SYDVKM. V was pared by 5 bases and J by 4 bases, with 7 bases of the junction left unmatched. This CDR3 reads CASSLDPGGTGELFF. The DNA for the CDR3 is TGTGCCAGCAGTCTTGACCCAGGGGGCACCGGGGAGCTGTTTTTT.

The chain joins TRBV9 to TRBJ2-5; D might be TRBD1 (5 bases). The V end lost 0 bases, the J end lost 3 bases, and 9 bases lay between the germline ends. Germline loops: CDR1 SGDLS, CDR2 YYNGEE. This CDR3 has 14 amino acids. Written as DNA, the CDR3 is TGTGCCAGCAGCGTAGGAGACAGAAAAGAGACCCAGTACTTC. Protein sequence: CASSVGDRKETQYF.

The chain carries TRBV5-1 and TRBJ1-1; no clear D gene. Trimming shortened V by 2 bases and J by 1 base, and 9 bases separated the two germline ends. CDR1 and CDR2 from the germline V gene are SGHRS and YFSETQ. The CDR3 is made up of 14 amino acids. DNA of the CDR3: TGCGCCAGCAGCTTTGGGTGGGAGAACACTGAAGCTTTCTTT. Residues: CASSFGWENTEAFF.

The rearrangement joins TRBV9 to TRBJ2-1, with 8 bases lining up with TRBD2. The CDR3 runs to 15 residues. Germline V gene lookup returns CDR1 SGDLS and CDR2 YYNGEE. V trimming: 4 bases; J trimming: 10 bases; junction bases outside the gene matches: 13. The CDR3 loop reads CASSRVGVAGNEQFF. Written as DNA, the CDR3 is TGTGCCAGCAGCCGAGTGGGGGTAGCGGGGAACGAGCAGTTCTTC.

J is TRBJ2-7 and V is TRBV5-8; D gene unclear. This CDR3 comprises 11 residues. The V gene's germline CDR1 is SGHTS and CDR2 YDEGEE. V lost 1 base and J lost 5, with 4 bases in between. CDR3: CASSLSHEQYF. CDR3 nucleotide sequence: TGTGCCAGCAGCTTGTCCCACGAGCAGTACTTC.

The chain has TRBV29-1 and TRBJ2-1; 10 positions agree with TRBD1. V shed 3 bases and J 6 bases; nucleotides not matched to a gene: 2. The germline CDR1 and CDR2 sequences are SQVTM and ANQGSEA. The CDR3 totals 13 residues. CDR3 in amino acids: CSVDGDRGNEQFF. CDR3 sequence (DNA): TGCAGCGTTGACGGGGACAGGGGCAATGAGCAGTTCTTC.